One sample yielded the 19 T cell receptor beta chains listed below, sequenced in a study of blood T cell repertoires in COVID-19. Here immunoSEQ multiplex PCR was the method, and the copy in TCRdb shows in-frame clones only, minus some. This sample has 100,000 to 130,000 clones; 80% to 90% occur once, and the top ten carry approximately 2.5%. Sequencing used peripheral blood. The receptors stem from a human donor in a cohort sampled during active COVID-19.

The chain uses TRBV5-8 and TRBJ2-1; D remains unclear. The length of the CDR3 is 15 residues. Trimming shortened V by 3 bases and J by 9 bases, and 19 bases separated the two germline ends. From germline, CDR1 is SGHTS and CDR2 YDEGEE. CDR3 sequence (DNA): TGTGCCAGCAGCTCCCGGGTCCTGGAAGGTGGTGAGCAGTTCTTC. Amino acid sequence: CASSSRVLEGGEQFF.

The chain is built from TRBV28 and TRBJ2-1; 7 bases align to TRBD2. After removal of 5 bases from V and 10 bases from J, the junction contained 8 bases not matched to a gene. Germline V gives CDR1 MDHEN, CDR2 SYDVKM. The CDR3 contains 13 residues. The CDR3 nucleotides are TGTGCCAGCAGTCCACCGCCTAGCGGAGAGCAGTTCTTC. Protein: CASSPPPSGEQFF.

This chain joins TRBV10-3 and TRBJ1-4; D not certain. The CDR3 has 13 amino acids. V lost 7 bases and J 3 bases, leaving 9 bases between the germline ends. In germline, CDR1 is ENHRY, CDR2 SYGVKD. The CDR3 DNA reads TGTGCCATCACCGCAGGCGCTAATGAAAAACTGTTTTTT. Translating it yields CAITAGANEKLFF.

DNA for the CDR3: TGTGCCAGCTCACCGGGGGGACGCGAAAAACTGTTTTTT. Encoded protein: CASSPGGREKLFF. The chain joins TRBV18 to TRBJ1-4; TRBD1 might be the D (5 bases). Germline V gene lookup returns CDR1 KGHSH and CDR2 LQKENI. This CDR3 has 13 amino acids. Between the trimmed V and J ends, which lost 3 bases and 8 bases, there was a span of 10 bases. Full variable domain (rest looked up from reference TRBV18 and TRBJ1-4): NAGVMQNPRHLVRRRGQEARLRCSPMKGHSHVYWYRQLPEEGLKFMVYLQKENIIDESGMPKERFSAEFPKEGPSILRIQQVVRGDSAAYFCASSPGGREKLFFGSGTQLSVL.

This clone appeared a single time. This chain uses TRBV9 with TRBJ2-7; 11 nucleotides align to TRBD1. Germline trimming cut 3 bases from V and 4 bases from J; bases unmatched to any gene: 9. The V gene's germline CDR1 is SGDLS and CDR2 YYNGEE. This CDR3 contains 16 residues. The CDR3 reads CASSDDPGTGGYEQYF. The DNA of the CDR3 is TGTGCCAGCAGCGATGATCCGGGGACAGGGGGTTACGAGCAGTACTTC.

DNA for the CDR3: TGTGCCAGCAGCTTGTTCAAGGGAGGACAAGAGACCCAGTACTTC. Translating it yields CASSLFKGGQETQYF. V usage is TRBV5-4 and J usage is TRBJ2-5; possibly TRBD2 for D (6 bases). Per germline, CDR1 SGHNT and CDR2 YYREEE (reference sequence). The CDR3 contains 15 residues. Trimming cost V 1 base and J 2 bases, with 12 bases left between them.

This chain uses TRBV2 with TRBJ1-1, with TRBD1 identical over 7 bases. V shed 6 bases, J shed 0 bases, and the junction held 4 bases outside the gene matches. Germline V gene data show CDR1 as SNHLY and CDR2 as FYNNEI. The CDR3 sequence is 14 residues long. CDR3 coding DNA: TGTGCCAGCAGCGTGGACAGGATGAACACTGAAGCTTTCTTT. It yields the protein CASSVDRMNTEAFF.

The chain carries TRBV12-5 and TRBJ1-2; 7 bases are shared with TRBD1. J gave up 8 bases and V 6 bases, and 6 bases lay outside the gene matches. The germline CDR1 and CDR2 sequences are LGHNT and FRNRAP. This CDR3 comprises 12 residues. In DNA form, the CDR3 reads TGTGCTAGTGGCCCGGGACAGAGCGGCTACACCTTC. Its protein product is CASGPGQSGYTF.

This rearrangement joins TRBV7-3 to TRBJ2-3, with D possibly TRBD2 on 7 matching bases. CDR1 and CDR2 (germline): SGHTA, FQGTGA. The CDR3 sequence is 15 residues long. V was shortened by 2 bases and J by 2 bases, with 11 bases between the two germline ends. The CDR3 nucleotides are TGTGCCAGCAGCTTAGCGGGGGCCTACACAGATACGCAGTATTTT. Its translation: CASSLAGAYTDTQYF.

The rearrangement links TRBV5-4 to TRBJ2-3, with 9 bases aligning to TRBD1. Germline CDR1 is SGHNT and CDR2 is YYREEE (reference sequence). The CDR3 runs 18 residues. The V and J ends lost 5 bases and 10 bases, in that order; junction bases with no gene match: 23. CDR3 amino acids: CASSSRPAGTGLSMPQYF. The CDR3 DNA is TGTGCCAGCAGTTCAAGGCCCGCCGGGACAGGGCTGAGCATGCCGCAGTATTTT.

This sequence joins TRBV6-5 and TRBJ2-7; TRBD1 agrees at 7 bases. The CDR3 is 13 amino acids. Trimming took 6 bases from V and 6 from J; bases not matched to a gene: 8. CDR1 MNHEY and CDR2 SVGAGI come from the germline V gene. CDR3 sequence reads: CASRRDSKGEQYF. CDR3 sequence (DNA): TGTGCCAGCAGACGGGACAGCAAGGGCGAGCAGTACTTC.

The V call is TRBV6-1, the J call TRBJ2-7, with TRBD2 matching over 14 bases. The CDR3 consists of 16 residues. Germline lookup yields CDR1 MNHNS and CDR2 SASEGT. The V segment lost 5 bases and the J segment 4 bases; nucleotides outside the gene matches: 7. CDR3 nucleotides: TGTGCCAGCAGTCAAGGACTAGCGGGAGGCGGATACGAGCAGTACTTC. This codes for CASSQGLAGGGYEQYF.

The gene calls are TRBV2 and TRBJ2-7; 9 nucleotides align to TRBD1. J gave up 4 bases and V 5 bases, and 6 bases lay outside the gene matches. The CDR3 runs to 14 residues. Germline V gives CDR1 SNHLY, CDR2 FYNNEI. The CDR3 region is CASSRQGGPYEQYF. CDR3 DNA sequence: TGTGCCAGCAGTCGACAGGGGGGACCATACGAGCAGTACTTC.

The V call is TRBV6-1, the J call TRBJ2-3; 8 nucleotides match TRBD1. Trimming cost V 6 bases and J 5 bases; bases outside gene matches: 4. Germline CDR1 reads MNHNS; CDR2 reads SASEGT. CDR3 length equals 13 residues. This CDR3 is CASSQQGGDTQYF. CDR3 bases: TGTGCCAGCAGCCAACAGGGGGGAGATACGCAGTATTTT.

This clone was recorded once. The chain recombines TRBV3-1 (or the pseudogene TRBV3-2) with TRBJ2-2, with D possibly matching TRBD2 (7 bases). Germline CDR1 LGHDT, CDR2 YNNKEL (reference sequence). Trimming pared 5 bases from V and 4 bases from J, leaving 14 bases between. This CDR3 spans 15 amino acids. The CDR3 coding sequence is TGTGCCAGCAGCTCCCCCGGGGGGCCCACCGGGGAGCTGTTTTTT. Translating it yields CASSSPGGPTGELFF.

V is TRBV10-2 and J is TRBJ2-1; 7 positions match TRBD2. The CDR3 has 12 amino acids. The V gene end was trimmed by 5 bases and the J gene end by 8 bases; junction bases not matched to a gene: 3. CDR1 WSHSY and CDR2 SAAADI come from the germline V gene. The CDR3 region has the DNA TGCGCCAGCAGTACTAGCGCCCATGAGCAGTTCTTC. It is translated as CASSTSAHEQFF.

CDR3 in DNA: TGTGCCACCAGCAGCTCCCGGGGTTCTAATGAAAAACTGTTTTTT. Translating it yields CATSSSRGSNEKLFF. The V gene is TRBV15, the J gene TRBJ1-4, with D unclear. With 3 bases removed from V and 3 bases from J, the gap between germline ends came to 11 bases. Germline CDR1 is LNHNV and CDR2 is YYDKDF (reference sequence). The CDR3 runs 15 residues.

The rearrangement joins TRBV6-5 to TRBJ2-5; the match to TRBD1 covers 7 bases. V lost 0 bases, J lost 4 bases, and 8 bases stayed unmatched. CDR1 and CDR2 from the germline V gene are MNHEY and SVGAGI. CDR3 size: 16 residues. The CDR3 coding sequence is TGTGCCAGCAGTTACTCCGGGGACAGTCGGGCAGAGACCCAGTACTTC. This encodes CASSYSGDSRAETQYF.

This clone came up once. In DNA, the CDR3 is TGTGCCAGCAGGAGGACAGGGGAAATCGCCGGGGAGCTGTTTTTT. Amino acid sequence: CASRRTGEIAGELFF. This chain links TRBV28 with TRBJ2-2, with 9 bases aligning to TRBD1. Germline V gene sequence: CDR1 MDHEN, CDR2 SYDVKM. The CDR3 totals 15 residues. Unmatched junction bases numbered 8, after V lost 6 bases and J lost 6 bases.